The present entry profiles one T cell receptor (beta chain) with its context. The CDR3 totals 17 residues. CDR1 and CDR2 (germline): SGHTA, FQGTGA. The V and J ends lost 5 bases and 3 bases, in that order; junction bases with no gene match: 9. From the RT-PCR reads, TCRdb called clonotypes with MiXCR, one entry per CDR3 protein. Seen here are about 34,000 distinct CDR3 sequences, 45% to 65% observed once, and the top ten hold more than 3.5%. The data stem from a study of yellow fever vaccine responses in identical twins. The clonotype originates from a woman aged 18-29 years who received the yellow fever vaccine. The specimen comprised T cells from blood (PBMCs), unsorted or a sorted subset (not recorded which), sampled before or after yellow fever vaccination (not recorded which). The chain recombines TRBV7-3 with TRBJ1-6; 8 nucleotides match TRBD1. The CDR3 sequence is CASSPAGTGLYNSPLHF. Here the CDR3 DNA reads TGTGCCAGCAGCCCTGCCGGGACAGGCCTCTATAATTCACCCCTCCACTTT.